This T cell receptor beta chain was recorded in a study of T cell responses to AZD1222 COVID-19 vaccine listed by TCRdb under 2021. About the investigation overall: AZD1222 recipients with second doses at about 4 weeks or about 12 weeks were pooled, because spike-specific TCR depth and breadth did not differ between schedules. A total of more than 230 trial participants underwent TCR sequencing, of whom about 210 received two doses of AZD1222 and some 25 received two doses of the MenACWY control vaccine. Enrollment into the trials was organized by age into subgroups of 18-55, 56-69 and 70-plus years, and those subgroups contained approximately 150, 30 and 60 TCR-sequenced participants, respectively. What the research found in general, with its limitations: After two AZD1222 doses, both the breadth and the depth of spike-specific TCRs were significantly higher than at day 0 and than in MenACWY recipients. Participants were mostly white British, with more females than males. The authors suggested clonal diversity may have been underestimated. CD4 TCRs associated with the vaccine covered the entire spike protein, and the dominant responses were in regions 160-218 and 743-854. Epitopes outside the regions mutated in the B.1.351 and B.1.1.7 variants were reportedly recognized by nearly half of the unique spike-specific TCRs. Conclusions about previously exposed vaccinees are limited, since just five or six AZD1222 recipients were seropositive for SARS-CoV-2 at baseline. The 56-69-year group was small, and its depth increase did not reach significance, likely because of low power. Because no day 14 peak-response samples were available, repertoires were characterized only after the peak T cell response.

The sample's time point label, in plain terms: baseline before first vaccination. The vaccinee samples were drawn from two UK trials, COV001 and COV002, one of which was a single-blind randomized controlled phase 2/3 trial testing AZD1222 (ChAdOx1 nCoV-19) in healthy adults. For TCRbeta chain sequencing, PBMC samples were collected from trial participants at day 0 and at day 28 after the second dose. CDR1 SGHTS and CDR2 YDEGEE are derived from the germline V gene. The germline V and J ends show losses of 1 base and 10 bases respectively, and no gene match explains 5 bases of the junction. The CDR3 runs 14 amino acids, cysteine and phenylalanine included. The CDR3 DNA has 42 bases and is translated from base 1. The CDR3 regions of human TCRbeta chains were analyzed by immunosequencing. Regarding the original processing steps: TCRs in the repertoires were matched against a reference library of SARS-CoV-2-specific TCRs that had been generated with the MIRA antigen-specificity platform. Breadth was defined as the fraction of unique TCRs that were SARS-CoV-2-associated. Depth was defined as the fraction of total T cells that were SARS-CoV-2-associated. Using the MIRA data, each spike-specific TCR was assigned both to the spike region to which the TCR was reactive and to a CD4 or CD8 class. Log10-transformed breadth and depth values were compared by one-way ANOVA with Sidak's multiple comparisons tests. Held by TCRdb, this immuneACCESS table contains in-frame sequences only and omits some clones. Under half of the omission traces to an unresolved V gene where checked; the cause of the rest is unknown. V, J and clone size are those of that table, while D and trimming were read from the DNA. For this sample there are more than 150,000 clones; approximately 91% appear just once. The top ten hold roughly 0.99% of the sample.

In the case of this clone: Its antigen specificity is not known. Per-base qualities were not stored, and no clone one base away is much larger.

The origin of this receptor is an adult in good health. This specimen consisted of peripheral blood, obtained on day 0 of AZD1222 vaccination. The chain links TRBV5-8 with TRBJ1-6; 7 junctional bases match TRBD1. In nucleotide form, the sequence is TGTGCCAGCAGCTTGCTACAGGGGAGATCACCCCTCCACTTT. Translation gives CASSLLQGRSPLHF.